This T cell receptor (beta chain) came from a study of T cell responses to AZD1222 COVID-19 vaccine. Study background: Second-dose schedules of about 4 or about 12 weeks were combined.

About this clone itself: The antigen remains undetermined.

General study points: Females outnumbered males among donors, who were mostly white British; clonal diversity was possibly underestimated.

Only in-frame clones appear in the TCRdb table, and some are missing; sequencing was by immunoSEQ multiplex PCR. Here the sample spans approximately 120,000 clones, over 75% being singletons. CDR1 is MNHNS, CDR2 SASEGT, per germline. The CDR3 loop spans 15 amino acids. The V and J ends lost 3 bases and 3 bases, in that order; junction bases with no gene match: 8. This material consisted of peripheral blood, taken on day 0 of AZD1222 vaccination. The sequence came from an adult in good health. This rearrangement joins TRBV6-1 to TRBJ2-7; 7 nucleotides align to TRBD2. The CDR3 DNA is TGTGCCAGCAGTGAGGGGCGGGGGTATGGCTACGAGCAGTACTTC. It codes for CASSEGRGYGYEQYF.